These 20 T cell receptor beta chains originate from one sample sequenced in a study of T cells in Graves' hyperthyroidism and ophthalmopathy. Researchers took RNA transcripts and amplified the TCR beta CDR3 regions from them. RT-PCR in the first round (using the HTBI primer set) targeted the TCR CDR3. Each CDR3 protein gets one entry after TCRdb re-called the multiplex PCR reads with MiXCR. The sample gives 500,000 or so distinct CDR3 sequences, more than 15% of which show up once; approximately 30% is in the top ten. Input material: blood. The source is a woman aged 25 to 39 with Graves' ophthalmopathy.

The V call is TRBV4-1, the J call TRBJ1-5; D not resolved. This CDR3 is built from 16 residues. Germline CDR1 and CDR2: MGHRA and YSYEKL. Trimming pared 1 base from V and 0 bases from J, leaving 10 bases between. The CDR3 reads CASSQGVSYSNQPQHF. Written as DNA, the CDR3 is TGCGCCAGCAGCCAAGGGGTTTCGTATAGCAATCAGCCCCAGCATTTT.

This clonotype was detected only once. CDR3 sequence reads: CASSEATGVSEKLFF. As DNA, the CDR3 is TGTGCCAGCAGTGAGGCGACAGGGGTTTCAGAAAAACTGTTTTTT. V is TRBV6-1 and J is TRBJ1-4; 8 nucleotides agree with TRBD1. The CDR3 is 15 amino acids. Germline CDR1 reads MNHNS; CDR2 reads SASEGT. J was trimmed by 8 bases and V by 3 bases; bases with no gene match: 8.

In this sample, this clonotype turned up a few times. The V and J genes are TRBV7-9 and TRBJ1-4, with D tentatively TRBD1 (5 bases). The CDR3 extends over 14 amino acids. Germline V gene data show CDR1 as SEHNR and CDR2 as FQNEAQ (reference sequence). V lost 7 bases and J 8 bases, leaving 17 bases between the germline ends. In DNA form, the CDR3 reads TGTGCCAGCACCGCCCAGGGTGGTCGAGAAAAACTGTTTTTT. It yields the protein CASTAQGGREKLFF.

This clonotype occurred a few times. The chain carries TRBV5-6 and TRBJ1-5; D ambiguous. V was trimmed by 6 bases and J by 6 bases, leaving 10 bases between them. The CDR3 loop spans 12 amino acids. The germline V gene has CDR1 SGHDT and CDR2 YYEEEE. Here the CDR3 DNA reads TGTGCCAGCACCGCCGGGGTTCAGCCCCAGCATTTT. As protein: CASTAGVQPQHF.

This clonotype was detected ten times or more. The chain combines TRBV28 with TRBJ2-3; tentatively, D is TRBD2 (5 bases). V dropped 3 bases and J dropped 2 bases, with 18 bases sitting between them. Germline CDR1 reads MDHEN; CDR2 reads SYDVKM. This CDR3 region has 17 residues. CDR3 sequence reads: CASSFGSRGALTDTQYF. DNA for the CDR3: TGTGCCAGCAGTTTTGGGAGTCGGGGTGCCCTCACAGATACGCAGTATTTT.

This chain uses TRBV19 with TRBJ1-5, with D possibly matching TRBD1 (5 bases). V lost 7 bases to trimming and J lost 2 bases, with 21 bases between them. The CDR3 loop spans 17 amino acids. CDR1 LNHDA and CDR2 SQIVND come from the germline V gene (reference sequence). The CDR3 loop reads CASKHFGRGGGNQPQHF. The CDR3 bases are TGTGCCAGTAAACACTTTGGGAGGGGAGGCGGCAATCAGCCCCAGCATTTT.

V is TRBV6-2 or TRBV6-3 and J is TRBJ2-1, with D maybe TRBD2 (6 bases). Per the germline V gene, CDR1 is MNHEY and CDR2 is SVGEGT. The CDR3 contains 18 residues. The germline V and J ends were trimmed by 10 bases and 9 bases, with 34 bases remaining between them. CDR3 residues: CATGERAREAGIQIEQFF. CDR3 nucleotides: TGTGCCACTGGCGAGAGGGCCAGGGAAGCGGGTATCCAGATTGAGCAGTTCTTC.

At least ten counts were recorded for this clonotype. The CDR3 is CSARPLRNEQFF. The CDR3 DNA follows: TGCAGTGCTAGACCCTTGCGGAATGAGCAGTTCTTC. The chain joins TRBV20-1 to TRBJ2-1; D call uncertain. Germline values: CDR1 DFQATT, CDR2 SNEGSKA (reference sequence). Trimming left V 2 bases short and J 7 bases short, with 9 bases between. The CDR3 runs 12 residues.

This clonotype was counted between two and nine times. This chain joins TRBV9 and TRBJ2-2, with D maybe TRBD2 (5 bases). Trimming pared 0 bases from V and 3 bases from J, leaving 9 bases between. This CDR3 has 15 amino acids. CDR1 and CDR2 from the germline V gene are SGDLS and YYNGEE. CDR3 bases: TGTGCCAGCAGCGTAGCTACGGGGTACACCGGGGAGCTGTTTTTT. Its protein product is CASSVATGYTGELFF. The entire variable domain, with the rest obtained from reference TRBV9 and TRBJ2-2, is as follows: DSGVTQTPKHLITATGQRVTLRCSPRSGDLSVYWYQQSLDQGLQFLIQYYNGEERAKGNILERFSAQQFPDLHSELNLSSLELGDSALYFCASSVATGYTGELFFGEGSRLTVL.

This clonotype has a count of ten or more. J is TRBJ2-5 and V is TRBV7-9; weak D call: TRBD1 (6 bases). The length of the CDR3 is 17 residues. The ends were cut back, 2 bases at V and 1 base at J, with 17 bases in the middle. Germline loops: CDR1 SEHNR, CDR2 FQNEAQ (reference sequence). The CDR3 here is CASSLNPRQVGQETQYF. The CDR3 bases are TGTGCCAGCAGCTTAAACCCGCGACAGGTGGGCCAAGAGACCCAGTACTTC.

This rearrangement joins TRBV19 to TRBJ1-5; TRBD1 matches at 7 bases. Germline CDR1 reads LNHDA; CDR2 reads SQIVND (reference sequence). After removal of 4 bases from V and 2 bases from J, the junction contained 5 bases not matched to a gene. This CDR3 is built from 15 residues. CDR3 sequence reads: CASSRTGARNQPQHF. Here the CDR3 DNA reads TGTGCCAGTAGTAGAACAGGGGCCCGCAATCAGCCCCAGCATTTT.

The rearrangement joins TRBV5-6 to TRBJ2-5; 9 nucleotides align to TRBD1. Germline V gene data show CDR1 as SGHDT and CDR2 as YYEEEE. This CDR3 is built from 13 residues. V gave up 4 bases and J gave up 5 bases; unmatched junction bases: 3. DNA of the CDR3: TGTGCCAGCAGCAGGACAGGGGTGGAGACCCAGTACTTC. It translates to CASSRTGVETQYF.

This clonotype was observed a single time. The V and J genes are TRBV13 and TRBJ2-2; weak D call: TRBD2 (5 bases). Germline loops: CDR1 PRHDT, CDR2 FYEKMQ (reference sequence). The CDR3 has 14 amino acids. The V end lost 9 bases, the J end lost 2 bases, and 13 bases lay between the germline ends. CDR3 residues: CASESRANTGELFF. The CDR3 bases are TGTGCCAGTGAATCGCGGGCTAACACCGGGGAGCTGTTTTTT.

The rearrangement joins TRBV25-1 to TRBJ1-2; 7 nucleotides match TRBD1. CDR1 is MGHDK and CDR2 is SYGVNS in the germline V gene. The J segment lost 1 base and the V segment lost 7 bases, leaving 12 bases of the junction unmatched. This CDR3 region has 16 residues. The CDR3 bases are TGTGCCAGCACCGACTCCGGGACAGAAAGTAACTATGGCTACACCTTC. Translating it yields CASTDSGTESNYGYTF.

As for this clonotype: A much larger clone lies a single base off, so this may be a read error. CDR3 sequence reads: CASSCTSSDTQYF. The CDR3 DNA reads TGTGCCAGCAGCTGTACTAGTTCAGATACGCAGTATTTT. The rearrangement uses TRBV2 and TRBJ2-3; D is perhaps TRBD2 (5 bases). CDR3 length equals 13 residues. Germline V gives CDR1 SNHLY, CDR2 FYNNEI. V was shortened by 6 bases and J by 4 bases, with 11 bases between the two germline ends.

This clonotype was recorded at least ten times. This rearrangement joins TRBV29-1 to TRBJ2-4, with TRBD1 matching 8 bases. After removal of 0 bases from V and 6 bases from J, the junction contained 4 bases not matched to a gene. Germline V gene data show CDR1 as SQVTM and CDR2 as ANQGSEA. The CDR3 is 14 residues long. The CDR3 loop reads CSVEEQGVGNIQYF. In DNA form, the CDR3 reads TGCAGCGTTGAAGAACAGGGGGTCGGAAACATTCAGTACTTC.

Only a few counts were recorded for this clonotype. The chain uses TRBV6-5 and TRBJ1-5; no reliable D call. The V end was cut by 2 bases, the J end by 0 bases, with 11 bases between. The germline gives CDR1 MNHEY, CDR2 SVGAGI. This CDR3 spans 16 amino acids. CDR3 nucleotides: TGTGCCAGCAGTTACGAAGCAGGCAATAGCAATCAGCCCCAGCATTTT. It translates to CASSYEAGNSNQPQHF.

This clonotype was detected ten times or more. The chain has TRBV20-1 and TRBJ2-1, with 8 bases lining up with TRBD2. CDR1 is DFQATT, CDR2 SNEGSKA, per germline (reference sequence). V gave up 0 bases and J gave up 3 bases; unmatched junction bases: 13. CDR3 length equals 18 residues. CDR3 in amino acids: CSARDLGRGERGYNEQFF. The CDR3 bases are TGCAGTGCTAGAGATCTGGGGCGGGGGGAGCGGGGCTACAATGAGCAGTTCTTC.

This clonotype has just a few counts. This sequence joins TRBV12-3 or TRBV12-4 and TRBJ2-5; the D is unclear. CDR3 length equals 13 residues. Trimming took 6 bases from V and 1 from J, leaving 9 bases between them. The CDR3 region is CASSHAGQETQYF. DNA for the CDR3: TGTGCCAGCAGCCACGCCGGCCAAGAGACCCAGTACTTC.

This clonotype was recorded at least ten times. The CDR3: CASSGGLGMGWSYNEQFF. The CDR3 bases are TGCGCCAGCAGCGGGGGACTCGGGATGGGTTGGTCCTACAATGAGCAGTTCTTC. The V call is TRBV5-1, the J call TRBJ2-1; tentative D call: TRBD2 (6 bases). Germline V gives CDR1 SGHRS, CDR2 YFSETQ. The CDR3 is made up of 18 amino acids. V was clipped by 4 bases and J by 1 base, with 21 bases between them.